Shown below are 27 T cell receptor beta chains from a single sample sequenced in a study of CD8 T cells in ankylosing spondylitis. TCRdb re-called the 5' RACE reads through MiXCR, storing one row per CDR3 protein. The sample has 350,000 or so distinct CDR3 sequences, roughly 14% seen once. The sequencing input was blood, either unsorted or a sorted T cell fraction (not recorded which). Every receptor here comes from a male donor with ankylosing spondylitis or in good health (not recorded which).

This clonotype was seen a handful of times. This sequence joins TRBV12-3 or TRBV12-4 and TRBJ2-7; possible D gene TRBD1, 5 bases. Trimming removed 3 bases at V and 7 bases at J, with 13 bases between. The CDR3 is 13 residues long. CDR3 sequence: CASSFTWGGEQYF. The CDR3 bases are TGTGCCAGCAGTTTCACCTGGGGCGGTGAGCAGTACTTC.

This clonotype was seen a handful of times. The chain joins TRBV10-2 to TRBJ1-2; D gene ambiguous. Trimming removed 0 bases at V and 2 bases at J, with 10 bases between. The CDR3 sequence is 15 residues long. Germline loops: CDR1 WSHSY, CDR2 SAAADI. CDR3 sequence reads: CASSESQTLNYGYTF. The DNA for the CDR3 is TGCGCCAGCAGTGAGTCCCAGACACTCAACTATGGCTACACCTTC.

CDR3 sequence (DNA): TGTGCCATCAGTGAGTATCCCGAGCGGTCGTACGAGCAGTACTTC. Its translation is CAISEYPERSYEQYF. V usage is TRBV10-3 and J usage is TRBJ2-7; D may be TRBD2 (5 bases). V lost 1 base and J 4 bases, leaving 14 bases between the germline ends. Germline lookup yields CDR1 ENHRY and CDR2 SYGVKD. The CDR3 is 15 amino acids.

This clonotype has more than one count but fewer than ten. V is TRBV28 and J is TRBJ2-2; 12 nucleotides match TRBD2. V shed 11 bases, J shed 2 bases, and the junction held 3 bases outside the gene matches. The germline CDR1 and CDR2 sequences are MDHEN and SYDVKM. CDR3 length equals 14 residues. The CDR3 DNA follows: TGTGCCGGGGGACTAGCGGGCAACACCGGGGAGCTGTTTTTT. This encodes CAGGLAGNTGELFF.

The chain joins TRBV7-9 to TRBJ1-4; no firm D call. From germline, CDR1 is SEHNR and CDR2 FQNEAQ (reference sequence). This CDR3 spans 14 amino acids. Trimming took 3 bases from V and 8 from J, leaving 13 bases between them. The DNA of the CDR3 is TGTGCCAGCAGCTTTGACACCAAGGAGGAAAAACTGTTTTTT. This codes for CASSFDTKEEKLFF. Looking up the rest from reference TRBV7-9 and TRBJ1-4 gives the full variable domain: DTGVSQNPRHKITKRGQNVTFRCDPISEHNRLYWYRQTLGQGPEFLTYFQNEAQLEKSRLLSDRFSAERPKGSFSTLEIQRTEQGDSAMYLCASSFDTKEEKLFFGSGTQLSVL.

This sequence joins TRBV29-1 and TRBJ2-2, with TRBD1 identical over 7 bases. Germline CDR1 is SQVTM and CDR2 is ANQGSEA. J lost 2 bases, V lost 5 bases, and 5 bases had no gene match. This CDR3 is 14 amino acids long. Written as DNA, the CDR3 is TGCAGCGTTTCGGACAGGCGTAACACCGGGGAGCTGTTTTTT. It translates to CSVSDRRNTGELFF.

This clonotype was counted between two and nine times. This chain joins TRBV25-1 and TRBJ2-1, with 7 positions matching TRBD2. V dropped 2 bases and J dropped 5; count of bases not matched to a gene: 6. The germline V gene encodes CDR1 MGHDK and CDR2 SYGVNS. There are 15 residues in the CDR3. CDR3 nucleotides: TGTGCCAGCAGTGAAGGGAGGGCAACTAACAATGAGCAGTTCTTC. It codes for CASSEGRATNNEQFF.

The chain employs TRBV14 and TRBJ2-7; TRBD1 matches 9 bases. Germline loops: CDR1 SGHDN, CDR2 FVKESK. The CDR3 spans 16 residues. V lost 1 base, J lost 2 bases, and 6 bases stayed unmatched. CDR3 region: CASSQAGWDRAYEQYF. The CDR3 region has the DNA TGTGCCAGCAGCCAAGCCGGATGGGACAGGGCCTACGAGCAGTACTTC. The entire variable domain, with the rest obtained from reference TRBV14 and TRBJ2-7, is as follows: EAGVTQFPSHSVIEKGQTVTLRCDPISGHDNLYWYRRVMGKEIKFLLHFVKESKQDESGMPNNRFLAERTGGTYSTLKVQPAELEDSGVYFCASSQAGWDRAYEQYFGPGTRLTVT.

This clonotype appeared a few times. The rearrangement links TRBV7-2 to TRBJ2-7; D is unresolved. The germline gives CDR1 SGHTA, CDR2 FQGNSA. There are 13 residues in the CDR3. V lost 5 bases, J lost 2 bases, and 10 bases lay in between. CDR3 sequence (DNA): TGTGCCAGCAGCCACTCCGGAACCTACGAGCAGTACTTC. Residues: CASSHSGTYEQYF.

This clonotype was seen only a few times. The V call is TRBV20-1, the J call TRBJ1-2, with D maybe TRBD1 (5 bases). From germline, CDR1 is DFQATT and CDR2 SNEGSKA (reference sequence). This CDR3 is 11 amino acids long. Trimming took 3 bases from V and 7 from J, leaving 9 bases between them. The CDR3 nucleotides read TGCAGTGCTAGTCCGGACACTGGCTACACCTTC. Amino acids: CSASPDTGYTF.

This clonotype was counted between two and nine times. The V call is TRBV19, the J call TRBJ2-1, with a tentative D call TRBD2 (5 bases). Looked up from germline, CDR1 is LNHDA and CDR2 is SQIVND (reference sequence). Trimming took 4 bases from V and 7 from J, leaving 14 bases between them. The CDR3 length is 14 residues. The CDR3 is CASSKVGTGNEQFF. For the CDR3, the DNA is TGTGCCAGTAGTAAGGTGGGAACGGGGAATGAGCAGTTCTTC.

As for this clonotype: One end of the junction fails to match germline, which may point to a read error. The CDR3 reads CASREGSLENF. CDR3 DNA sequence: TGTGCCAGCAGAGAAGGCTCCCTTGAAAACTTC. V and J are TRBV2 and TRBJ2-7; D call uncertain. Germline lookup yields CDR1 SNHLY and CDR2 FYNNEI. The CDR3 spans 11 residues.

This clonotype was observed a handful of times. V usage is TRBV29-1 and J usage is TRBJ2-3; 13 nucleotides align to TRBD2. Trimming cost V 1 base and J 4 bases; bases outside gene matches: 2. The CDR3 spans 15 residues. Germline V gene sequence: CDR1 SQVTM, CDR2 ANQGSEA. The CDR3 spells CSVEGTSGSSDTQYF. Written as DNA, the CDR3 is TGCAGCGTTGAAGGGACTAGCGGGAGTTCAGATACGCAGTATTTT.

This clonotype has more than one count but fewer than ten. This sequence joins TRBV3-1 and TRBJ1-2, with no clear D. This CDR3 contains 14 residues. Trimming took off 2 bases at V and 4 bases at J, with 11 bases between the two ends. Looked up from germline, CDR1 is LGHDT and CDR2 is YNNKEL (reference sequence). CDR3 sequence: CASSQWPGFYGYTF. CDR3 nucleotides: TGTGCCAGCAGCCAATGGCCAGGATTCTATGGCTACACCTTC.

The V call is TRBV20-1, the J call TRBJ2-5, with a possible D match to TRBD2 (5 bases). This CDR3 spans 12 amino acids. V lost 2 bases and J 1 base, leaving 5 bases between the germline ends. CDR1 is DFQATT, CDR2 SNEGSKA, per germline (reference sequence). CDR3 amino acids: CSARRGQETQYF. CDR3 in DNA: TGCAGTGCTAGACGGGGCCAAGAGACCCAGTACTTC.

This chain connects TRBV7-2 to TRBJ2-7; 8 bases agree with TRBD2. This CDR3 contains 13 residues. Germline V gives CDR1 SGHTA, CDR2 FQGNSA. V gave up 7 bases and J gave up 2 bases; unmatched junction bases: 4. The CDR3 nucleotides read TGTGCCAGCACAGCGGGGGCACCCTACGAGCAGTACTTC. As protein: CASTAGAPYEQYF.

The sample holds many counts of this clonotype. The V gene is TRBV28, the J gene TRBJ2-7; D remains ambiguous. Germline V gene sequence: CDR1 MDHEN, CDR2 SYDVKM. This CDR3 comprises 12 residues. V was pared by 1 base and J by 4 bases, with 5 bases between. CDR3 DNA: TGTGCCAGCAGTTTATCCATATACGAGCAGTACTTC. As protein: CASSLSIYEQYF.

This clonotype was counted a few times. This chain links TRBV27 with TRBJ2-2, with 13 bases lining up with TRBD2. This CDR3 region has 19 residues. Germline assignment: CDR1 MNHEY and CDR2 SMNVEV (reference sequence). J gave up 0 bases and V 7 bases, and 11 bases lay outside the gene matches. The CDR3 protein is CASKTSGRNFPANTGELFF. CDR3 DNA sequence: TGTGCCAGCAAGACTAGCGGGAGGAATTTTCCCGCGAACACCGGGGAGCTGTTTTTT.

This clonotype was detected ten times or more. V usage is TRBV12-3 or TRBV12-4 and J usage is TRBJ1-4; D ambiguous. Trimming shortened V by 7 bases and J by 4 bases, and 13 bases separated the two germline ends. The CDR3 runs to 14 residues. The CDR3 sequence: CASNEGRINEKLFF. The CDR3 nucleotides read TGTGCCAGCAACGAGGGCAGGATTAATGAAAAACTGTTTTTT.

This clonotype has at least ten counts. The chain links TRBV6-5 to TRBJ1-4; D is ambiguous. Looked up from germline, CDR1 is MNHEY and CDR2 is SVGAGI. This CDR3 has 12 residues. The V gene lost 4 bases and the J gene lost 5 bases, with 5 bases spanning the gap. DNA for the CDR3: TGTGCCAGCAGTTCTTTAAATGAAAAACTGTTTTTT. This translates into CASSSLNEKLFF.

The table lists this clonotype with a few counts. CDR3: CASSPPPGTTTGELFF. CDR3 nucleotides: TGTGCCAGCAGCCCTCCCCCCGGGACTACCACCGGGGAGCTGTTTTTT. The rearrangement uses TRBV7-9 and TRBJ2-2; 7 bases are a match to TRBD2. This CDR3 has 16 residues. CDR1 and CDR2 from the germline V gene are SEHNR and FQNEAQ (reference sequence). Losses at the gene ends were 5 bases for V and 4 bases for J; bases not matched to a gene: 10.

There are a few counts of this clonotype. V is TRBV27 and J is TRBJ1-5, with D perhaps TRBD1 (5 bases). With 4 bases removed from V and 4 bases from J, the gap between germline ends came to 11 bases. CDR1 is MNHEY and CDR2 is SMNVEV in the germline V gene (reference sequence). The CDR3 contains 14 residues. The CDR3 loop reads CASSSVRGNQPQHF. The CDR3 coding sequence is TGTGCCAGCAGTTCGGTCCGGGGGAATCAGCCCCAGCATTTT.

This clonotype was found a few times. The gene calls are TRBV2 and TRBJ1-1; D uncertain. The CDR3 spans 13 residues. Germline V gives CDR1 SNHLY, CDR2 FYNNEI. V gave up 6 bases and J gave up 4 bases, with 12 bases separating them. Here the CDR3 DNA reads TGTGCCAGCAGCGGTGGACGGTTCACTGAAGCTTTCTTT. Residues: CASSGGRFTEAFF.

This clonotype showed up many times. The chain links TRBV12-3 or TRBV12-4 to TRBJ1-1, with TRBD1 as a possible D gene (6 bases). With 1 base removed from V and 7 bases from J, the gap between germline ends came to 7 bases. The CDR3 consists of 12 residues. CDR3 amino acids: CASSLVRGEAFF. In DNA, the CDR3 is TGTGCCAGCAGTTTAGTCAGGGGTGAAGCTTTCTTT.

This clonotype has at least ten counts. This chain connects TRBV12-3 or TRBV12-4 to TRBJ1-2, with D tentatively TRBD1 (6 bases). This CDR3 is built from 13 residues. Trimming cost V 5 bases and J 4 bases, with 11 bases left between them. In DNA form, the CDR3 reads TGTGCCAGCAGTCCCGGACAGACCTATGGCTACACCTTC. This encodes CASSPGQTYGYTF.

The J gene is TRBJ2-7, the V gene TRBV29-1; possibly TRBD1 or TRBD2 for D (5 bases each). V was pared by 5 bases and J by 2 bases, with 10 bases between. Germline V gives CDR1 SQVTM, CDR2 ANQGSEA. This CDR3 region has 12 residues. Written as DNA, the CDR3 is TGCAGCGTTCGGGACGTAACCTACGAGCAGTACTTC. Translation: CSVRDVTYEQYF.

In DNA, the CDR3 is TGTGCCAGCAGCGAGCGGGGGACCCGACGGGAGACCCAGTACTTC. This codes for CASSERGTRRETQYF. The J gene is TRBJ2-5, the V gene TRBV2, with 8 bases matching TRBD2. J was trimmed by 5 bases and V by 6 bases; bases with no gene match: 11. The CDR3 extends over 15 amino acids. Germline V gene lookup returns CDR1 SNHLY and CDR2 FYNNEI.